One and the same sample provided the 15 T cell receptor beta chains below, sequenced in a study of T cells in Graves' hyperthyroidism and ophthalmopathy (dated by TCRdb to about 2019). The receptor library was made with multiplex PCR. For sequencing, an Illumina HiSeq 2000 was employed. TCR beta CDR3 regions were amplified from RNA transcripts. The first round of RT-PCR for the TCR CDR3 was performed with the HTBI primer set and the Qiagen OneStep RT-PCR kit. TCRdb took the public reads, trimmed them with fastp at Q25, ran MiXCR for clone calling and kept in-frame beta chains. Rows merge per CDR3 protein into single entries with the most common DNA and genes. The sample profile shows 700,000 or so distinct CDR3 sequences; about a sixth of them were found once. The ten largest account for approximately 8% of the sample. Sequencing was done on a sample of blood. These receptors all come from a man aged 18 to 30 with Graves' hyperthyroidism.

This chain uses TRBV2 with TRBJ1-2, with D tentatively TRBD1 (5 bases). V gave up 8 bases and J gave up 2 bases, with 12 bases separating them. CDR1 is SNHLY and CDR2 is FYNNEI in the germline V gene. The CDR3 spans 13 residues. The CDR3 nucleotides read TGTGCCAGCGACTTGGGGCAAAACTATGGCTACACCTTC. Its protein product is CASDLGQNYGYTF.

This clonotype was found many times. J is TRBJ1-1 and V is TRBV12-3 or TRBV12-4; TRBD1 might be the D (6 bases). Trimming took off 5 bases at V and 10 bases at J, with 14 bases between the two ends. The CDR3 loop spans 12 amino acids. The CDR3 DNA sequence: TGTGCCAGCAGTATACGGCGAGGGGGAGCTTTCTTT. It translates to CASSIRRGGAFF.

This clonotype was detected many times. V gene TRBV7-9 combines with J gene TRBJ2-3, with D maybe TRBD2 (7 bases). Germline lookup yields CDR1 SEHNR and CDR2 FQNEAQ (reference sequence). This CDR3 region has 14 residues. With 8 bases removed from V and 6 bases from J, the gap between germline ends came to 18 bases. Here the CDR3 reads CASYTPRGGDTQYF. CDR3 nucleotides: TGTGCCAGCTATACCCCTAGGGGGGGGGATACGCAGTATTTT.

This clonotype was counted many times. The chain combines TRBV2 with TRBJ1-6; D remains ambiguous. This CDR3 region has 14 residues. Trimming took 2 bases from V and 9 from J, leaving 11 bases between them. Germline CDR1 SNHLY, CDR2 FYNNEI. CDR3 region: CASSESAVRSPLHF. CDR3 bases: TGTGCCAGCAGTGAATCGGCGGTACGTTCACCCCTCCACTTT.

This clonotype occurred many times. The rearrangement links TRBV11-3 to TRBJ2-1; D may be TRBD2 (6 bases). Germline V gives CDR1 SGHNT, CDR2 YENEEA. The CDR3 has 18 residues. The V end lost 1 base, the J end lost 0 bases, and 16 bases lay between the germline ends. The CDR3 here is CASSLGGLRGSSYNEQFF. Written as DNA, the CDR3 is TGTGCCAGCAGCTTAGGGGGCCTGCGGGGTAGCTCCTACAATGAGCAGTTCTTC.

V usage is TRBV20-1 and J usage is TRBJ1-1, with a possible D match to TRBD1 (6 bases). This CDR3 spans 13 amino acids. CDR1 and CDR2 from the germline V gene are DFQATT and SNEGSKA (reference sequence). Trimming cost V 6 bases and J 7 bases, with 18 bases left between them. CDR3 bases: TGCAGTGCCCAGTGGGGGAGGGGGGGTGAAGCTTTCTTT. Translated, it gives CSAQWGRGGEAFF.

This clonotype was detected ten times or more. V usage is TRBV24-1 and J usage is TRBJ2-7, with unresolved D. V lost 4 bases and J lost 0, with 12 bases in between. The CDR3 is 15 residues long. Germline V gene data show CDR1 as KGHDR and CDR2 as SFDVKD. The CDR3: CATSDPRKSSYEQYF. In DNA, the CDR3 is TGTGCCACCAGTGACCCTCGCAAGAGCTCCTACGAGCAGTACTTC.

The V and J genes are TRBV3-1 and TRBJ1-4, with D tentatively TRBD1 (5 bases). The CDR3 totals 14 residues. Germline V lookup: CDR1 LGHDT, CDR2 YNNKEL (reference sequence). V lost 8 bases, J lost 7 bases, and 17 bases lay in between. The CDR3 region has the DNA TGTGCCAGCTCCCCCGGACATGGTGGTGAAAAACTGTTTTTT. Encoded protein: CASSPGHGGEKLFF.

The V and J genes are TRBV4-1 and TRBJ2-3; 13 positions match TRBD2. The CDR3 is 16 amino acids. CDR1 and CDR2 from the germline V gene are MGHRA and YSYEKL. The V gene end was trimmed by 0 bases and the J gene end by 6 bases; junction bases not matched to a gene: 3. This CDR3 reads CASSQEGGLAGDTQYF. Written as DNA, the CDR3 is TGCGCCAGCAGCCAAGAAGGGGGACTAGCGGGGGATACGCAGTATTTT.

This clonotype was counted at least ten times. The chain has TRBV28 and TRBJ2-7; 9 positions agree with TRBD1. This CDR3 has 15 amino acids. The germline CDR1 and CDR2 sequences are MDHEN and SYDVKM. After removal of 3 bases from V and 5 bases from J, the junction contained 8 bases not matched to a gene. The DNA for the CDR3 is TGTGCCAGCAGTTTCTCCGGGACAGGGCACCACGAGCAGTACTTC. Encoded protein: CASSFSGTGHHEQYF.

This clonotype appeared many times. The CDR3 coding sequence is TGCAGTGCTAGAGATCAGGGGCTAAGGTCTTCACCCCTCCACTTT. Residues: CSARDQGLRSSPLHF. The V and J genes are TRBV20-1 and TRBJ1-6; D is possibly TRBD1 (6 bases). CDR3 size: 15 residues. Trimming cost V 0 bases and J 9 bases, with 15 bases left between them. Germline values: CDR1 DFQATT, CDR2 SNEGSKA (reference sequence).

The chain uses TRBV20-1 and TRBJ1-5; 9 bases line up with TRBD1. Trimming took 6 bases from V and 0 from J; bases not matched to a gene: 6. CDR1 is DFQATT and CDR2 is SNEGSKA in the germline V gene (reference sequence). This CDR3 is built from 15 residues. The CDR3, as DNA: TGCAGTGCCCCGACAGGGGGAACTAGCAATCAGCCCCAGCATTTT. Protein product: CSAPTGGTSNQPQHF.

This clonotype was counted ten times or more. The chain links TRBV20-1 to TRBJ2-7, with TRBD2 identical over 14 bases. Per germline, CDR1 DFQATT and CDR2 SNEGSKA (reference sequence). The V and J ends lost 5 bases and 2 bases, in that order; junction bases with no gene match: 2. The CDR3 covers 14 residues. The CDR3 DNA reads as TGCAGTGCTCCGACTAGCGGGAGGGCCTACGAGCAGTACTTC. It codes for CSAPTSGRAYEQYF.

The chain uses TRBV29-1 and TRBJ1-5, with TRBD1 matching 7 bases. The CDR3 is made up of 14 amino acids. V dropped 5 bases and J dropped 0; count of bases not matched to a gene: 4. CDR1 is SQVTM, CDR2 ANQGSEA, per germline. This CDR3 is CSVRGTDSNQPQHF. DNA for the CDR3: TGCAGCGTTCGAGGGACAGATAGCAATCAGCCCCAGCATTTT.

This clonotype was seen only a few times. The CDR3 here is CASSPASGNSYEQYF. The DNA of the CDR3 is TGTGCCAGTAGCCCCGCTAGCGGGAACTCCTACGAGCAGTACTTC. J is TRBJ2-7 and V is TRBV19; 9 nucleotides match TRBD2. The trim removed 6 bases at V and 0 bases at J, leaving 6 bases unmatched. The germline CDR1 and CDR2 sequences are LNHDA and SQIVND (reference sequence). The CDR3 extends over 15 amino acids.